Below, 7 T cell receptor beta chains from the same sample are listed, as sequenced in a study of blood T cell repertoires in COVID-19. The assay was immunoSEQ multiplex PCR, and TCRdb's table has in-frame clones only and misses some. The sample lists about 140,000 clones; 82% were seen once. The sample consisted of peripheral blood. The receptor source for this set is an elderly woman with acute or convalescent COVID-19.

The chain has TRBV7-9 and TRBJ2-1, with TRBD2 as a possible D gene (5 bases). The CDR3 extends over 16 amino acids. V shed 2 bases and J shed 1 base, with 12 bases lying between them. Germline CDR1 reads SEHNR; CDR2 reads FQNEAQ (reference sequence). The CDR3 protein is CASSLTPSTSYNEQFF. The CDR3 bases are TGTGCCAGCAGCTTAACCCCTAGCACATCCTACAATGAGCAGTTCTTC.

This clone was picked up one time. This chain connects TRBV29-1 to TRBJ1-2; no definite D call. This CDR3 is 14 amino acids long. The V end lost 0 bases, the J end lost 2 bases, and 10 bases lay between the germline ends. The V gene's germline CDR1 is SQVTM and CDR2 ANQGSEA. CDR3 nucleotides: TGCAGCGTTGAAGAAGAGTCCTTGAACTATGGCTACACCTTC. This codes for CSVEEESLNYGYTF.

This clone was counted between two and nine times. The CDR3 loop is CASSPARDYEQYF. The CDR3 coding sequence is TGTGCCAGCTCACCGGCACGGGATTACGAGCAGTACTTC. The chain employs TRBV18 and TRBJ2-7; possible D gene TRBD2, 5 bases. Deletions cut 3 bases from V and 4 bases from J, with 10 bases between. Germline CDR1 and CDR2: KGHSH and LQKENI. The CDR3 runs 13 residues. The full variable domain, its missing parts supplied by reference TRBV18 and TRBJ2-7, is NAGVMQNPRHLVRRRGQEARLRCSPMKGHSHVYWYRQLPEEGLKFMVYLQKENIIDESGMPKERFSAEFPKEGPSILRIQQVVRGDSAAYFCASSPARDYEQYFGPGTRLTVT.

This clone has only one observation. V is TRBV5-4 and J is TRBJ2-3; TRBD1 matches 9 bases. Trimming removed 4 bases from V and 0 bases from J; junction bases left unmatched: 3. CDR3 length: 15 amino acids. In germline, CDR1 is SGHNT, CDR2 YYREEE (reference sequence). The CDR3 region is CASSRQGVSTDTQYF. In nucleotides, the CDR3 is TGTGCCAGCAGCAGACAGGGGGTTAGCACAGATACGCAGTATTTT.

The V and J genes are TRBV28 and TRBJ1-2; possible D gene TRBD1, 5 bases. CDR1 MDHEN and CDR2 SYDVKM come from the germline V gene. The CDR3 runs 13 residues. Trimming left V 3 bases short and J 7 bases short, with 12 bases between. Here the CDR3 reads CASSFPGRGGYTF. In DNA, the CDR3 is TGTGCCAGCAGTTTCCCAGGGCGAGGTGGCTACACCTTC.

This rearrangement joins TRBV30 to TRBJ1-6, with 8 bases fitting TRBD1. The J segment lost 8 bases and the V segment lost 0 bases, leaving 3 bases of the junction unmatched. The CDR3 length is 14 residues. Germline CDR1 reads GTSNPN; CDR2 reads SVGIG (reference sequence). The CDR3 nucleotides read TGTGCCTGGAGTGTGACAGGGGTGCATTCACCCCTCCACTTT. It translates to CAWSVTGVHSPLHF.

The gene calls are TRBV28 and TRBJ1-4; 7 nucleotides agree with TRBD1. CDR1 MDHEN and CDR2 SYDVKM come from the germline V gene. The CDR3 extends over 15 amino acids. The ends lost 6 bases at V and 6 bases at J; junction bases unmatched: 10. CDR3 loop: CASREWRGLDEKLFF. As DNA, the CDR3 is TGTGCCAGCAGGGAGTGGAGGGGGCTTGATGAAAAACTGTTTTTT.